A single sample is the source of the 27 T cell receptor beta chains below, sequenced in a study of T cells in Graves' hyperthyroidism and ophthalmopathy. Amplification yielded TCR beta CDR3 regions, with RNA transcripts as the source. The HTBI primer set served for first-round RT-PCR of the TCR CDR3. MiXCR, applied by TCRdb to the multiplex PCR reads, yields one record per CDR3 protein. The data contain approximately 610,000 distinct CDR3 sequences, 14% to 15% of them singletons. Input material: blood. The source of these receptors is a woman aged 40 to 50 with Graves' ophthalmopathy.

This clonotype has only one observation. The chain uses TRBV7-9 and TRBJ1-1; unclear D gene. The CDR3 has 14 residues. Germline-derived CDR1 and CDR2 are SEHNR and FQNEAQ (reference sequence). V was shortened by 3 bases and J by 5 bases, with 13 bases between the two germline ends. The CDR3 protein is CASSFGVLGTEAFF. CDR3 bases: TGTGCCAGCAGCTTCGGGGTCCTGGGAACTGAAGCTTTCTTT.

This clonotype was counted once. The chain couples TRBV27 to TRBJ1-3, with unresolved D. The V and J ends lost 3 bases and 3 bases respectively, with 9 bases between them. The length of the CDR3 is 14 residues. Germline V CDR1 and CDR2: MNHEY, SMNVEV (reference sequence). The CDR3 sequence is CASSFSAIGNTIYF. CDR3 DNA sequence: TGTGCCAGCAGTTTCTCTGCCATTGGAAACACCATATATTTT.

This chain uses TRBV10-3 with TRBJ1-1; 9 nucleotides align to TRBD1. CDR3 length: 14 residues. Germline V gives CDR1 ENHRY, CDR2 SYGVKD. Trimming cost V 2 bases and J 7 bases; bases outside gene matches: 5. Here the CDR3 reads CAISETGQGGEAFF. CDR3 bases: TGTGCCATCAGTGAGACGGGACAGGGAGGTGAAGCTTTCTTT.

The CDR3 region is CASSRAQRETQYF. The CDR3 DNA follows: TGTGCCAGCAGCCGAGCCCAGCGAGAGACCCAGTACTTC. The chain carries TRBV7-2 and TRBJ2-5, with D unclear. The CDR3 contains 13 residues. CDR1 and CDR2 (germline): SGHTA, FQGNSA. Trimming took 5 bases from V and 4 from J, leaving 11 bases between them.

This clonotype has at least ten counts. V usage is TRBV29-1 and J usage is TRBJ2-7, with 7 nucleotides matching TRBD1. The V gene end was trimmed by 4 bases and the J gene end by 3 bases; junction bases not matched to a gene: 9. The CDR3 has 14 amino acids. Germline CDR1 SQVTM, CDR2 ANQGSEA. The CDR3 nucleotides read TGCAGCGTTGCCGGGCCCAGGGGGAACTACGAGCAGTACTTC. Translation: CSVAGPRGNYEQYF.

V usage is TRBV6-1 and J usage is TRBJ2-7, with TRBD1 matching over 8 bases. J lost 7 bases, V lost 7 bases, and 9 bases had no gene match. The CDR3 length is 13 residues. Germline values: CDR1 MNHNS, CDR2 SASEGT. CDR3 nucleotide sequence: TGTGCCAGCACTGTACAGGGGGAAAGAGAGCAGTACTTC. Protein product: CASTVQGEREQYF.

Comment on this clonotype: This could be a read error, since a much larger clone is one nucleotide away. V is TRBV6-5 and J is TRBJ2-5; D assignment may be TRBD1 or TRBD2 (5 bases each). The CDR3 is 15 residues long. Germline V gives CDR1 MNHEY, CDR2 SVGAGI. Here the CDR3 DNA reads TGTGCCAGCGGTTACTCGGCCGGGCCAGGGAGGACCCAGTACTTC. The encoded protein is CASGYSAGPGRTQYF.

This clonotype was detected ten times or more. The V gene is TRBV4-2, the J gene TRBJ2-5; tentatively, D is TRBD1 (5 bases). Trimming removed 0 bases from V and 7 bases from J, with 12 bases in between. The CDR3 length is 14 residues. Looked up from germline, CDR1 is LGHNA and CDR2 is YNFKEQ. CDR3 in amino acids: CASSQDGPGSTQYF. The CDR3 bases are TGTGCCAGCAGCCAAGACGGCCCAGGGTCGACCCAGTACTTC.

The rearrangement links TRBV11-2 to TRBJ2-7; TRBD1 is a possible D gene (5 bases). There are 16 residues in the CDR3. The V end lost 1 base, the J end lost 6 bases, and 19 bases lay between the germline ends. Per the germline V gene, CDR1 is SGHAT and CDR2 is FQNNGV. CDR3 in amino acids: CASSLVSWGAAAEQYF. As DNA, the CDR3 is TGTGCCAGCAGCTTAGTATCTTGGGGCGCGGCAGCCGAGCAGTACTTC.

In regard to this clonotype: The conserved final phenylalanine or tryptophan is absent from the CDR3, which likely points to a read error. Because the CDR3's place on the DNA is in doubt, the DNA is left out and the CDR3 is given as listed by TCRdb. The chain is built from TRBV6-2 or TRBV6-3 and TRBJ1-6; the table's D gene call, TRBD1, was not cross checked with the DNA. Germline V gives CDR1 MNHEY, CDR2 SVGEGT. A total of 14 residues make up the CDR3, ends included. This CDR3 reads CASSGGAGEITPPL.

This clonotype was recorded many times. V usage is TRBV20-1 and J usage is TRBJ1-5, with TRBD1 matching 7 bases. Germline V gives CDR1 DFQATT, CDR2 SNEGSKA (reference sequence). Trimming at V came to 0 bases and at J to 4 bases, leaving 15 bases not matched to a gene. This CDR3 is built from 18 residues. The CDR3 DNA reads TGCAGTGCTAGAGATCAGGGGAATACCGGGACAGCGAATCAGCCCCAGCATTTT. Amino acid sequence: CSARDQGNTGTANQPQHF.

This clonotype was seen at least ten times. The chain is built from TRBV29-1 and TRBJ2-5; possible D gene TRBD1, 6 bases. CDR1 and CDR2 from the germline V gene are SQVTM and ANQGSEA. Trimming shortened V by 4 bases and J by 3 bases, and 12 bases separated the two germline ends. CDR3 length: 13 residues. CDR3 DNA: TGCAGCGTTGTCCGGGACACAAAAGAGACCCAGTACTTC. Protein: CSVVRDTKETQYF.

This clonotype was counted at least ten times. The genes are TRBV6-2 or TRBV6-3 and TRBJ2-3; possible D gene TRBD2, 5 bases. The CDR3 has 14 amino acids. The V end was cut by 2 bases, the J end by 4 bases, with 10 bases between. CDR1 and CDR2 from the germline V gene are MNHEY and SVGEGT. The chain's CDR3 is CASSYTRVADTQYF. As DNA, the CDR3 is TGTGCCAGCAGTTACACGAGGGTTGCAGATACGCAGTATTTT.

This clonotype was recorded many times. J is TRBJ2-6 and V is TRBV11-1, with D perhaps TRBD1 (6 bases). V was cut by 5 bases and J by 0 bases, with 11 bases left in between. There are 16 residues in the CDR3. In germline, CDR1 is SGHAT, CDR2 FQDESV (reference sequence). The CDR3 spells CASSGQLFSGANVLTF. CDR3 sequence (DNA): TGTGCCAGCAGCGGACAGCTTTTCTCTGGGGCCAACGTCCTGACTTTC.

The chain couples TRBV6-1 to TRBJ2-2; no clear D gene. Germline V gene lookup returns CDR1 MNHNS and CDR2 SASEGT. The CDR3 length is 16 residues. Trimming removed 0 bases at V and 6 bases at J, with 14 bases between. The chain's CDR3 is CASSEAPTDTPGELFF. The CDR3 DNA reads TGTGCCAGCAGTGAAGCCCCCACTGACACTCCCGGGGAGCTGTTTTTT.

This clonotype occurred many times. This chain joins TRBV27 and TRBJ2-2; possibly TRBD2 for D (5 bases). The germline V gene has CDR1 MNHEY and CDR2 SMNVEV (reference sequence). Deletions cut 9 bases from V and 6 bases from J, with 14 bases between. The CDR3 runs 13 residues. The CDR3 nucleotides are TGTGCCAGTACCCTGTCTAGCCCCGGGGAGCTGTTTTTT. Translated, it gives CASTLSSPGELFF.

This clonotype was recorded at least ten times. The chain is built from TRBV6-1 and TRBJ1-2; D call uncertain. This CDR3 region has 14 residues. Trimming shortened V by 3 bases and J by 4 bases, and 12 bases separated the two germline ends. Germline CDR1 and CDR2: MNHNS and SASEGT. This CDR3 is CASSDGPPLYGYTF. CDR3 DNA sequence: TGTGCCAGCAGTGATGGGCCGCCCCTCTATGGCTACACCTTC.

In this sample, this clonotype turned up a few times. The chain has TRBV28 and TRBJ2-2; no firm D call. The CDR3 covers 16 residues. CDR1 and CDR2 (germline): MDHEN, SYDVKM. V gave up 3 bases and J gave up 1 base, with 12 bases separating them. The CDR3 spells CASSFPPRVNTGELFF. Written as DNA, the CDR3 is TGTGCCAGCAGTTTTCCGCCTCGGGTGAACACCGGGGAGCTGTTTTTT. Complete variable domain (other parts from reference TRBV28 and TRBJ2-2): DVKVTQSSRYLVKRTGEKVFLECVQDMDHENMFWYRQDPGLGLRLIYFSYDVKMKEKGDIPEGYSVSREKKERFSLILESASTNQTSMYLCASSFPPRVNTGELFFGEGSRLTVL.

This clonotype appeared a few times. The chain links TRBV3-1 to TRBJ1-1; D is undetermined. Germline V CDR1 and CDR2: LGHDT, YNNKEL (reference sequence). The V and J ends lost 2 bases and 3 bases respectively, with 7 bases between them. CDR3 length: 13 residues. CDR3 amino acids: CASSQKGYTEAFF. DNA for the CDR3: TGTGCCAGCAGCCAAAAAGGGTACACTGAAGCTTTCTTT. Supplemented by reference TRBV3-1 and TRBJ1-1, the full variable domain reads DTAVSQTPKYLVTQMGNDKSIKCEQNLGHDTMYWYKQDSKKFLKIMFSYNNKELIINETVPNRFSPKSPDKAHLNLHINSLELGDSAVYFCASSQKGYTEAFFGQGTRLTVV.

This clonotype occurred many times. The chain joins TRBV12-3 or TRBV12-4 to TRBJ1-2; D uncertain. V lost 4 bases and J lost 6, with 15 bases in between. The CDR3 consists of 14 residues. CDR3 sequence: CASSSTSGNHGYTF. The CDR3 DNA sequence: TGTGCCAGCAGTTCCACTTCGGGTAATCATGGCTACACCTTC.

Ten or more counts support this clonotype. This chain joins TRBV29-1 and TRBJ2-7, with unresolved D. The CDR3 totals 10 residues. Germline V gene lookup returns CDR1 SQVTM and CDR2 ANQGSEA. V lost 4 bases to trimming and J lost 6 bases, with 7 bases between them. CDR3 residues: CSVGHSEQYF. The CDR3 DNA sequence: TGCAGCGTTGGACATAGCGAGCAGTACTTC.

This clonotype has a count of ten or more. The gene calls are TRBV20-1 and TRBJ1-2, with TRBD1 as a possible D gene (6 bases). V was clipped by 3 bases and J by 4 bases, with 9 bases between them. CDR3 length: 12 amino acids. The germline V gene encodes CDR1 DFQATT and CDR2 SNEGSKA (reference sequence). The CDR3 reads CSARRGFYGYTF. The CDR3 DNA is TGCAGTGCTAGGAGGGGGTTCTATGGCTACACCTTC.

This clonotype was seen only a few times. The V gene is TRBV27, the J gene TRBJ2-7; 8 bases align to TRBD2. Germline values: CDR1 MNHEY, CDR2 SMNVEV (reference sequence). V was pared by 3 bases and J by 12 bases, with 7 bases of the junction left unmatched. The CDR3 runs 12 residues. CDR3 sequence reads: CASSLSGGRMYF. For the CDR3, the DNA is TGTGCCAGCAGTTTGTCGGGGGGGCGCATGTACTTC.

This clonotype was observed many times. This rearrangement joins TRBV20-1 to TRBJ1-1; D gene unclear. Per the germline V gene, CDR1 is DFQATT and CDR2 is SNEGSKA (reference sequence). V was shortened by 0 bases and J by 8 bases, with 13 bases between the two germline ends. This CDR3 has 13 amino acids. CDR3 sequence: CSARDAFGTEAFF. CDR3 DNA sequence: TGCAGTGCTAGAGATGCATTTGGCACGGAAGCTTTCTTT.

This clonotype was detected a few times. The V call is TRBV9, the J call TRBJ2-1; 8 bases agree with TRBD1. CDR3 length equals 14 residues. V lost 4 bases to trimming and J lost 4 bases; unmatched junction nucleotides: 4. Germline CDR1 reads SGDLS; CDR2 reads YYNGEE. CDR3 sequence reads: CASSPGQVYNEQFF. The CDR3 DNA is TGTGCCAGCAGCCCGGGACAGGTTTACAATGAGCAGTTCTTC.

This clonotype was counted at least ten times. The conserved phenylalanine or tryptophan normally closing the CDR3 is absent here, so this likely arose from a read error. V and J are TRBV27 and TRBJ1-1; 8 bases line up with TRBD1. Germline values: CDR1 MNHEY, CDR2 SMNVEV (reference sequence). CDR3 length: 15 residues. V trimming: 7 bases; J trimming: 1 base; junction bases outside the gene matches: 8. As DNA, the CDR3 is TGTGCCAGCACCAGACAGGGGAAAGGGAACACTGAAGCTTTCCTT. It specifies CASTRQGKGNTEAFL.

Only a few counts were recorded for this clonotype. V is TRBV4-1 and J is TRBJ2-7; 8 bases agree with TRBD1. Germline trimming cut 4 bases from V and 3 bases from J; bases unmatched to any gene: 11. Germline V gives CDR1 MGHRA, CDR2 YSYEKL. The CDR3 has 16 residues. The CDR3, as DNA: TGCGCCAGCAGCCCTGCACCTAACAGGGGGGACTACGAGCAGTACTTC. Its translation: CASSPAPNRGDYEQYF.